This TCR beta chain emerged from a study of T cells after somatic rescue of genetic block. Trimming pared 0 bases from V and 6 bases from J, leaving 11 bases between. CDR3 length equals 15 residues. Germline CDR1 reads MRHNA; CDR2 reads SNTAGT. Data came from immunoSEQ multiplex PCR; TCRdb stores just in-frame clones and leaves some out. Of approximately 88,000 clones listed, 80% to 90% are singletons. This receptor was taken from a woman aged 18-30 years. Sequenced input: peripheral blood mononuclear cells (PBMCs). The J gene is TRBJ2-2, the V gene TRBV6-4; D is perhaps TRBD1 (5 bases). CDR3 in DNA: TGTGCCAGCAGTGACTCGATGTGGGGCCCCGGGGAGCTGTTTTTT. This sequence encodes CASSDSMWGPGELFF.